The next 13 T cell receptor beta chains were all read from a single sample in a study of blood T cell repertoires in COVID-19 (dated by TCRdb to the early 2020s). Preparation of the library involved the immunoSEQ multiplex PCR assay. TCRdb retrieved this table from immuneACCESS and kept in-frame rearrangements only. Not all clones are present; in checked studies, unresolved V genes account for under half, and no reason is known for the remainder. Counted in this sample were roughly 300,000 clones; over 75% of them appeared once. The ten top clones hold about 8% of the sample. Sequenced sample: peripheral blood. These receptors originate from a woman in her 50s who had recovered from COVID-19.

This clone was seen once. DNA of the CDR3: TGCGCCAGCAGCCTGGGGACAGGGGTCATCCTGGAGGGGCAGTTCTTC. Protein product: CASSLGTGVILEGQFF. V gene TRBV4-1 combines with J gene TRBJ2-1; 10 bases map to TRBD1. CDR3 length: 16 amino acids. The germline gives CDR1 MGHRA, CDR2 YSYEKL. Trimming took 4 bases from V and 12 from J; bases not matched to a gene: 15.

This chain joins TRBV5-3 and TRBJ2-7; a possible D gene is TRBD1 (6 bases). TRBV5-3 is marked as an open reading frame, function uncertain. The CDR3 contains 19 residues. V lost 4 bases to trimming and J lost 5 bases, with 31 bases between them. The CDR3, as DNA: TGTGCCAGAAGCCGTCGGGCGTTGGGATTCGGCAGGGGCGCCCACGAGCAGTACTTC. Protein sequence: CARSRRALGFGRGAHEQYF.

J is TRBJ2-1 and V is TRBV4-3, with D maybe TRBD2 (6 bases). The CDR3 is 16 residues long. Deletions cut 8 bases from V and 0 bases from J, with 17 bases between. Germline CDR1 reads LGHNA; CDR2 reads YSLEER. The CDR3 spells CASGRVGGSSYNEQFF. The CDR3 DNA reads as TGCGCCAGCGGAAGGGTGGGAGGAAGCTCCTACAATGAGCAGTTCTTC.

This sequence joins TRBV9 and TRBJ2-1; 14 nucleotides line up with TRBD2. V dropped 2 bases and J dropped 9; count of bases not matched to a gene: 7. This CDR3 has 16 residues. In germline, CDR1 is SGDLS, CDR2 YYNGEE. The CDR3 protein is CASSVGTSGSRGEQFF. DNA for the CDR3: TGTGCCAGCAGCGTCGGGACTAGCGGGAGTCGGGGTGAGCAGTTCTTC.

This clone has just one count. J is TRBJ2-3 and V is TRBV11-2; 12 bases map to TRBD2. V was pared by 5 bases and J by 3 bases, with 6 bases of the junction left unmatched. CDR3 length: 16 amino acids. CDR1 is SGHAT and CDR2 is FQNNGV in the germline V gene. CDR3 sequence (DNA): TGTGCCAGCAGCCGAATCGGACTAGCGGGAACAGATACGCAGTATTTT. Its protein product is CASSRIGLAGTDTQYF.

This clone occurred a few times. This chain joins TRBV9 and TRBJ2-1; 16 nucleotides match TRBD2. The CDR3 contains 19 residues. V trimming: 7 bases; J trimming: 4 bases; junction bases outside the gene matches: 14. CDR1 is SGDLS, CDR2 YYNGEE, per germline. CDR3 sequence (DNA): TGTGCCAGCGAGGGGCTAGGGACTAGCGGGGGGGATTTATACAATGAGCAGTTCTTC. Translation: CASEGLGTSGGDLYNEQFF. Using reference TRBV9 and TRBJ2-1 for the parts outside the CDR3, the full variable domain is DSGVTQTPKHLITATGQRVTLRCSPRSGDLSVYWYQQSLDQGLQFLIQYYNGEERAKGNILERFSAQQFPDLHSELNLSSLELGDSALYFCASEGLGTSGGDLYNEQFFGPGTRLTVL.

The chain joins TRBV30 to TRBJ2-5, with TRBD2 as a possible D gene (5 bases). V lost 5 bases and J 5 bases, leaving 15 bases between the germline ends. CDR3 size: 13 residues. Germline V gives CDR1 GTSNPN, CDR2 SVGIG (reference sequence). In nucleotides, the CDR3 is TGTGCCTGGGGGGTTGGACTGGGGGAGACCCAGTACTTC. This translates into CAWGVGLGETQYF.

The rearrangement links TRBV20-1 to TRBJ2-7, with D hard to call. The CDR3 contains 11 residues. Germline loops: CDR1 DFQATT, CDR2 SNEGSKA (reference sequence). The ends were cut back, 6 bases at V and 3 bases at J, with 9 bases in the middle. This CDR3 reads CSAPYVYEQYF. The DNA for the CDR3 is TGCAGTGCCCCCTATGTCTACGAGCAGTACTTC.

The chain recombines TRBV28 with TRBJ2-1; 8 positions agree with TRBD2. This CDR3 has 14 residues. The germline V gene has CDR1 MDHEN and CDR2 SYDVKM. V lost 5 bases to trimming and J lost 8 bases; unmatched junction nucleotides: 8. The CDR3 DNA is TGTGCCAGCAGTCTTAGCGGGACGGTGGATGAGCAGTTCTTC. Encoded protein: CASSLSGTVDEQFF.

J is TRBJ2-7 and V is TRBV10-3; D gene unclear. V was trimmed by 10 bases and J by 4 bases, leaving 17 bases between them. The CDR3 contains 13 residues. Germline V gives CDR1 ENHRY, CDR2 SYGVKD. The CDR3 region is CATNLVLGYEQYF. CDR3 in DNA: TGTGCCACTAATCTTGTGCTAGGTTACGAGCAGTACTTC.

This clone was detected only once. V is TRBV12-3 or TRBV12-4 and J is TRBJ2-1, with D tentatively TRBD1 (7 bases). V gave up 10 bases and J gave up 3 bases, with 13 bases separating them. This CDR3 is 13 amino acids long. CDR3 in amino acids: CAIQGGNYNEQFF. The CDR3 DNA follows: TGTGCCATCCAGGGGGGAAACTACAATGAGCAGTTCTTC.

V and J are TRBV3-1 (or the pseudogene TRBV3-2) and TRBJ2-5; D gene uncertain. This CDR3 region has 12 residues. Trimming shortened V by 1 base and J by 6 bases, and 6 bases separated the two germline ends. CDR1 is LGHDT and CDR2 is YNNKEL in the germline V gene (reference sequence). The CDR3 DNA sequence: TGTGCCAGCAGCCAAGTTGAGAAGACCCAGTACTTC. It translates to CASSQVEKTQYF.

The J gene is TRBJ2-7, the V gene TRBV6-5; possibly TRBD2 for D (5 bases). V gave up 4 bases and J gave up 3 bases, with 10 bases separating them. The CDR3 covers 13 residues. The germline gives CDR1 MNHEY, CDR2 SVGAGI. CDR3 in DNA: TGTGCCAGCAGTTTATCCCGGGACTACGAGCAGTACTTC. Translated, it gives CASSLSRDYEQYF.